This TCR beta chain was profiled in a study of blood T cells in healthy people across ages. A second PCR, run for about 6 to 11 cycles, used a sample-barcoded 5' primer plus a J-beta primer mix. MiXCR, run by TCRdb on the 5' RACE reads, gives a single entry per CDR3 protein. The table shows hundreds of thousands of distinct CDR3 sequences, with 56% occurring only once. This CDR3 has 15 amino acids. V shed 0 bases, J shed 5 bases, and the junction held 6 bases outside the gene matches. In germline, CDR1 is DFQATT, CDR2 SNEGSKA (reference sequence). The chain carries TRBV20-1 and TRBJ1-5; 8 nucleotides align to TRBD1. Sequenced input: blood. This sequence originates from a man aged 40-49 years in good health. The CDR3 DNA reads TGCAGTGCTAGAGATGTAGGACAGGGTGATCAGCCCCAGCATTTT. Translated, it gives CSARDVGQGDQPQHF.